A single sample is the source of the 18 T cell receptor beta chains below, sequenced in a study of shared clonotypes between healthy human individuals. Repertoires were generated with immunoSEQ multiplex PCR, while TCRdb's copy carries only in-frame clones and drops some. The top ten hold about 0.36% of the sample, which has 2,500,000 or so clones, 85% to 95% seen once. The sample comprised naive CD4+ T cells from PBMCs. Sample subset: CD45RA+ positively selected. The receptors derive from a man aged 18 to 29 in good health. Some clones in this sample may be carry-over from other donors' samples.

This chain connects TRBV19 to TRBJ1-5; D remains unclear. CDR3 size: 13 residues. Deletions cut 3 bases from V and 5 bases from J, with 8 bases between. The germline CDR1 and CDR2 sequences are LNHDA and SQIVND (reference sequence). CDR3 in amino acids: CASSITDHQPQHF. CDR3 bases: TGTGCCAGTAGTATCACCGACCATCAGCCCCAGCATTTT.

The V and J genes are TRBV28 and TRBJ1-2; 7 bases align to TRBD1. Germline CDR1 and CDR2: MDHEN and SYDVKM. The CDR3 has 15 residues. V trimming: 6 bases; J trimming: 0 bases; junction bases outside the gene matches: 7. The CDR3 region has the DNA TGTGCCAGCAGAGCGACCGGGACAGCTAACTATGGCTACACCTTC. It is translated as CASRATGTANYGYTF.

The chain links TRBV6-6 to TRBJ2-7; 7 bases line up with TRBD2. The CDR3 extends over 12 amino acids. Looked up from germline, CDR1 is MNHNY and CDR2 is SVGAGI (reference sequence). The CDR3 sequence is CEVSGDSYEQYF. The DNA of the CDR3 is TGTGAGGTCAGCGGGGACTCCTACGAGCAGTACTTC.

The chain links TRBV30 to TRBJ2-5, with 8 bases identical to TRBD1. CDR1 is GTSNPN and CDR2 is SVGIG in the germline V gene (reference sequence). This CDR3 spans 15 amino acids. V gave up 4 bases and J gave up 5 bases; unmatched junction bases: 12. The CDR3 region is CAWTRDRRRGETQYF. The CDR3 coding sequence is TGTGCCTGGACACGGGACAGGAGGAGGGGGGAGACCCAGTACTTC.

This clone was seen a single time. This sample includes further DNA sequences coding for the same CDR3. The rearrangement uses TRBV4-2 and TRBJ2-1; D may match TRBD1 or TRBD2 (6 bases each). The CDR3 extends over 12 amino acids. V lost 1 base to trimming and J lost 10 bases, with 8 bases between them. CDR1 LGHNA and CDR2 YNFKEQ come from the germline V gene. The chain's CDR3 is CASSQVGGEQFF. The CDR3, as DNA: TGTGCCAGCAGCCAAGTGGGGGGCGAGCAGTTCTTC.

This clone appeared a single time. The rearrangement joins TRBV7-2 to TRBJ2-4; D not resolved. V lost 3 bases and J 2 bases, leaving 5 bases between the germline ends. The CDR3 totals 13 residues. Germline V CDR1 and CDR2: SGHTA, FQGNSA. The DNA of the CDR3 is TGTGCCAGCAGCTTCAAAACCAAAAACATTCAGTACTTC. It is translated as CASSFKTKNIQYF.

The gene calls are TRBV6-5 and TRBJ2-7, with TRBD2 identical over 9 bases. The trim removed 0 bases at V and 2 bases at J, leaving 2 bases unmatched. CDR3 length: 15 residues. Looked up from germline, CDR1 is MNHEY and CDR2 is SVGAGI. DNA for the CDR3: TGTGCCAGCAGTTACTCGGGGACTAGCACCTACGAGCAGTACTTC. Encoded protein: CASSYSGTSTYEQYF.

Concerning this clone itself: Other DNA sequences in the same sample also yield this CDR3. CDR3 bases: TGTGCCAGCAGCTTAATACAGGGCTACGAGCAGTACTTC. Translation gives CASSLIQGYEQYF. The gene calls are TRBV7-9 and TRBJ2-7; tentative D call: TRBD1 (6 bases). Trimming pared 2 bases from V and 3 bases from J, leaving 8 bases between. Germline V CDR1 and CDR2: SEHNR, FQNEAQ (reference sequence). This CDR3 has 13 residues.

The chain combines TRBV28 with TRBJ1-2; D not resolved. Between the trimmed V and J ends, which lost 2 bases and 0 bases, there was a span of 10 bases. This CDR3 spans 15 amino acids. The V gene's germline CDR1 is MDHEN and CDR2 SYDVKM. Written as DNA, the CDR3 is TGTGCCAGCAGTTTAAGGGCGCTAGCTAACTATGGCTACACCTTC. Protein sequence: CASSLRALANYGYTF.

The DNA for the CDR3 is TGTGCCAGCAGTTCGGGACTCGGACTGTTTTTT. Translating gives CASSSGLGLFF. This chain uses TRBV28 with TRBJ1-4, with D possibly being TRBD1 (5 bases). Germline V lookup: CDR1 MDHEN, CDR2 SYDVKM. This CDR3 has 11 residues. Trimming shortened V by 4 bases and J by 13 bases, and 10 bases separated the two germline ends.

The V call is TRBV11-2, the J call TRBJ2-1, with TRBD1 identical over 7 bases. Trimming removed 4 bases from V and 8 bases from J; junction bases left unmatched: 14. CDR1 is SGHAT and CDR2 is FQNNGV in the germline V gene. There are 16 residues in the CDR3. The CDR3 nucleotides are TGTGCCAGCAGCTCAACCCTCCGGGACAGAGGCCATGAGCAGTTCTTC. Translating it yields CASSSTLRDRGHEQFF.

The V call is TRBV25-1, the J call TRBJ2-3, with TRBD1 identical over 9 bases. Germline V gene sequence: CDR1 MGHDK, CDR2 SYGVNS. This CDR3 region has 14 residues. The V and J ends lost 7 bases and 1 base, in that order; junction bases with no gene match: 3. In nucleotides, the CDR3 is TGTGCCAGCAAGAGACAGGGGGGCACAGATACGCAGTATTTT. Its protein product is CASKRQGGTDTQYF.

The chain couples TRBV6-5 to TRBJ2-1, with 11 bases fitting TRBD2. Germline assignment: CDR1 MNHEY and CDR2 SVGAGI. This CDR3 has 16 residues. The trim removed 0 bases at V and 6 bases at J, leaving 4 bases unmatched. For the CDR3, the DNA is TGTGCCAGCAGTTACTCGATACTAGCGGGAGCCAATGAGCAGTTCTTC. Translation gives CASSYSILAGANEQFF.

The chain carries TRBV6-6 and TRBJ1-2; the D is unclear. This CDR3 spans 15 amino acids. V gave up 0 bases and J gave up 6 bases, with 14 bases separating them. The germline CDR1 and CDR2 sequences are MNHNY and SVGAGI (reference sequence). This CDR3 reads CASSYSPGDWDGYTF. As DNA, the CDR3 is TGTGCCAGCAGTTACTCTCCGGGCGACTGGGATGGCTACACCTTC.

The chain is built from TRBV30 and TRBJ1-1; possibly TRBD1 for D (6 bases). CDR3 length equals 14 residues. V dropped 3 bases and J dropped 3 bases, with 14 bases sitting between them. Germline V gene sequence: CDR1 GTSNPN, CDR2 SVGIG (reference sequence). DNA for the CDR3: TGTGCCTGGAGGGGCAGGGGTGGTGACACTGAAGCTTTCTTT. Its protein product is CAWRGRGGDTEAFF.

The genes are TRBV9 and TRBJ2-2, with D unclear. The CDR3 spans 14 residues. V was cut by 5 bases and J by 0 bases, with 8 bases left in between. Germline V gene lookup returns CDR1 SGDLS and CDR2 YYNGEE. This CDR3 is CASRGTSNTGELFF. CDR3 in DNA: TGTGCCAGCAGAGGTACATCGAACACCGGGGAGCTGTTTTTT.

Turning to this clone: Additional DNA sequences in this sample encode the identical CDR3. CDR3 protein: CASSVEGRNTEAFF. DNA for the CDR3: TGTGCCAGCAGCGTAGAGGGAAGAAACACTGAAGCTTTCTTT. J is TRBJ1-1 and V is TRBV9; D remains ambiguous. Germline assignment: CDR1 SGDLS and CDR2 YYNGEE. V dropped 0 bases and J dropped 2 bases, with 8 bases sitting between them. This CDR3 contains 14 residues. Filled out from reference TRBV9 and TRBJ1-1, the complete variable domain reads DSGVTQTPKHLITATGQRVTLRCSPRSGDLSVYWYQQSLDQGLQFLIQYYNGEERAKGNILERFSAQQFPDLHSELNLSSLELGDSALYFCASSVEGRNTEAFFGQGTRLTVV.

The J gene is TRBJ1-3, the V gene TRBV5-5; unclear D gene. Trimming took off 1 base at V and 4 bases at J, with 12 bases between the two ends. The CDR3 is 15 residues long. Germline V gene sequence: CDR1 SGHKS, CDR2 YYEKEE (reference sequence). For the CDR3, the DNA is TGTGCCAGCAGCTTGCTTGGAGGGTTCGGAAACACCATATATTTT. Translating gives CASSLLGGFGNTIYF. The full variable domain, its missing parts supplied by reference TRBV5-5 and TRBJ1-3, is DAGVTQSPTHLIKTRGQQVTLRCSPISGHKSVSWYQQVLGQGPQFIFQYYEKEERGRGNFPDRFSARQFPNYSSELNVNALLLGDSALYLCASSLLGGFGNTIYFGEGSWLTVV.